This TCR beta chain appears in the sequencing data of a study of shared clonotypes between healthy human individuals. Study-wide results and caveats: Clonotype sharing among donors was expected to depend on sequencing depth.

Profiled with immunoSEQ multiplex PCR; TCRdb holds only in-frame clones, not every one. This sample has some 630,000 clones, with around 96% found just once. As to this clone: Its antigen is not known.

Naive CD8 cells were CD45RO-negative, positively selected for CCR7, excluding terminally differentiated effector memory CD45RA+ cells. Material for sequencing was naive CD8+ T cells sorted from blood. This TCR derives from a young woman in good health.

CDR3 sequence (DNA): TGTGCCATCAGTCCGACTGCGGAACAAGAGACCCAGTACTTC. Its translation: CAISPTAEQETQYF. The chain employs TRBV10-3 and TRBJ2-5; D is undetermined. The CDR3 has 14 residues. Germline CDR1 ENHRY, CDR2 SYGVKD. The V gene lost 5 bases and the J gene lost 2 bases, with 12 bases spanning the gap.